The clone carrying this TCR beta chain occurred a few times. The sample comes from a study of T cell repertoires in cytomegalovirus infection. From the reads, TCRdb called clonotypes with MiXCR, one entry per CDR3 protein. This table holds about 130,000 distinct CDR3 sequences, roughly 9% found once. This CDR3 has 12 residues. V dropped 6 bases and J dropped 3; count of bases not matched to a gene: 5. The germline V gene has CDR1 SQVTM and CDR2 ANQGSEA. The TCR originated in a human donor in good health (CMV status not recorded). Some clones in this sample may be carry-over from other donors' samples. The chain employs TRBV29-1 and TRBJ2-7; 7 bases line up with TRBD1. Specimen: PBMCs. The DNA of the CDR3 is TGCAGCGTGCGGACAGGCCTCTACGAGCAGTACTTC. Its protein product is CSVRTGLYEQYF.